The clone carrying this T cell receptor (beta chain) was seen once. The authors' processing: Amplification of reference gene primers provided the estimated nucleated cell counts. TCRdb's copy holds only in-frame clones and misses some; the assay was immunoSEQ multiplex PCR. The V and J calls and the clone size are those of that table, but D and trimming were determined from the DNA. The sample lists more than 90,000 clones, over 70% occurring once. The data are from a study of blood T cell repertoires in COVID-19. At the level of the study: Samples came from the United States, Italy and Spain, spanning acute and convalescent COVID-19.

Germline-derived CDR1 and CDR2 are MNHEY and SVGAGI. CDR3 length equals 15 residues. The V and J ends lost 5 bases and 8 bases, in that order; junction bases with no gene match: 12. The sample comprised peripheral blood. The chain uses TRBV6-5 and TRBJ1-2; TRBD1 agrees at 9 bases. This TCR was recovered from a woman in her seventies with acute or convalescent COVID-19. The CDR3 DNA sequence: TGTGCCAGCAGTCGCTCGGGACAGGGCTTATTAGGCTACACCTTC. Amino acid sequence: CASSRSGQGLLGYTF.